Presented here are 24 T cell receptor beta chains from one specimen sequenced in a study of siplizumab effects on memory and regulatory T cells. TCRdb's table, derived via immunoSEQ multiplex PCR, lists solely in-frame clones and lacks some. The repertoire includes approximately 65,000 clones, around 80% of them detected once, and about 0.4% sits in the top ten. Sequenced input: memory CD4+ T cells sorted from blood. The receptors here all came from a human donor in good health.

V and J are TRBV11-2 and TRBJ2-5, with D unclear. V was shortened by 0 bases and J by 1 base, with 6 bases between the two germline ends. Germline CDR1 reads SGHAT; CDR2 reads FQNNGV. The CDR3 contains 14 residues. CDR3 bases: TGTGCCAGCAGCTTAGACGGTCCCCAAGAGACCCAGTACTTC. This translates into CASSLDGPQETQYF. Full variable domain (remainder filled in from reference TRBV11-2 and TRBJ2-5): EAGVAQSPRYKIIEKRQSVAFWCNPISGHATLYWYQQILGQGPKLLIQFQNNGVVDDSQLPKDRFSAERLKGVDSTLKIQPAKLEDSAVYLCASSLDGPQETQYFGPGTRLLVL.

The chain has TRBV30 and TRBJ1-1; D might be TRBD1 (6 bases). V shed 0 bases and J shed 10 bases, with 9 bases lying between them. The CDR3 contains 11 residues. Germline CDR1 and CDR2: GTSNPN and SVGIG (reference sequence). CDR3 amino acids: CAWSVVGAAFF. In nucleotides, the CDR3 is TGTGCCTGGAGTGTAGTGGGGGCAGCTTTCTTT.

The V gene is TRBV14, the J gene TRBJ2-5; 8 bases match TRBD1. V shed 1 base and J 7 bases; nucleotides not matched to a gene: 5. The CDR3 runs to 14 residues. Germline CDR1 and CDR2: SGHDN and FVKESK. CDR3 amino acids: CASSQAAGGVTQYF. CDR3 DNA sequence: TGTGCCAGCAGCCAAGCGGCAGGGGGCGTGACCCAGTACTTC.

V usage is TRBV15 and J usage is TRBJ2-5; 8 nucleotides line up with TRBD1. The germline gives CDR1 LNHNV, CDR2 YYDKDF (reference sequence). The J segment lost 1 base and the V segment lost 5 bases, leaving 3 bases of the junction unmatched. The CDR3 is 14 residues long. Here the CDR3 reads CATSGQGRQETQYF. As DNA, the CDR3 is TGTGCCACCAGCGGACAGGGACGCCAAGAGACCCAGTACTTC. The full variable domain, with the rest looked up from reference TRBV15 and TRBJ2-5, is DAMVIQNPRYQVTQFGKPVTLSCSQTLNHNVMYWYQQKSSQAPKLLFHYYDKDFNNEADTPDNFQSRRPNTSFCFLDIRSPGLGDTAMYLCATSGQGRQETQYFGPGTRLLVL.

This clone was recorded once. The J gene is TRBJ1-2, the V gene TRBV19; D is unclear. Trimming took 5 bases from V and 0 from J, leaving 16 bases between them. The germline V gene has CDR1 LNHDA and CDR2 SQIVND (reference sequence). This CDR3 has 16 residues. The CDR3 nucleotides read TGTGCCAGTAGTGACCCAGGAGGAAGCTCTAACTATGGCTACACCTTC. As protein: CASSDPGGSSNYGYTF.

The rearrangement links TRBV28 to TRBJ1-5; D uncertain. The ends were cut back, 7 bases at V and 1 base at J, with 8 bases in the middle. Germline V CDR1 and CDR2: MDHEN, SYDVKM. CDR3 size: 13 residues. The CDR3 loop reads CASNGFSNQPQHF. CDR3 coding DNA: TGTGCCAGCAATGGGTTCAGCAATCAGCCCCAGCATTTT.

The chain links TRBV29-1 to TRBJ1-6; tentative D call: TRBD1 (6 bases). The CDR3 has 14 amino acids. Between the trimmed V and J ends, which lost 7 bases and 8 bases, there was a span of 18 bases. Germline assignment: CDR1 SQVTM and CDR2 ANQGSEA. CDR3 sequence reads: CSAVPDRFYSPLHF. CDR3 sequence (DNA): TGCAGCGCCGTTCCTGACAGGTTCTATTCACCCCTCCACTTT.

The chain couples TRBV10-3 to TRBJ2-5; D perhaps matches TRBD2 (6 bases). Trimming cost V 2 bases and J 2 bases, with 6 bases left between them. Germline V gene lookup returns CDR1 ENHRY and CDR2 SYGVKD. The CDR3 runs to 13 residues. The CDR3 spells CAISEGGQETQYF. The DNA of the CDR3 is TGTGCCATCAGTGAGGGGGGGCAAGAGACCCAGTACTTC.

This sequence joins TRBV7-6 and TRBJ2-5, with 10 bases that match TRBD2. Germline lookup yields CDR1 SGHVS and CDR2 FNYEAQ. This CDR3 region has 15 residues. The J segment lost 2 bases and the V segment lost 5 bases, leaving 5 bases of the junction unmatched. This CDR3 reads CASSRSGGPQETQYF. The CDR3 DNA reads TGTGCCAGCAGCCGTAGCGGGGGGCCTCAAGAGACCCAGTACTTC. The variable domain in full, with the rest retrieved from reference TRBV7-6 and TRBJ2-5, is GAGVSQSPRYKVTKRGQDVALRCDPISGHVSLYWYRQALGQGPEFLTYFNYEAQQDKSGLPNDRFSAERPEGSISTLTIQRTEQRDSAMYRCASSRSGGPQETQYFGPGTRLLVL.

Notes on this clone: Other DNA sequences in this sample translate to the same CDR3. The chain couples TRBV2 to TRBJ2-3; 14 nucleotides align to TRBD2. Germline CDR1 reads SNHLY; CDR2 reads FYNNEI. The CDR3 loop spans 15 amino acids. V dropped 6 bases and J dropped 3; count of bases not matched to a gene: 2. The chain's CDR3 is CASRRLAGGTDTQYF. The CDR3 DNA is TGTGCCAGCAGGAGACTAGCGGGGGGGACAGATACGCAGTATTTT. Filled out from reference TRBV2 and TRBJ2-3, the complete variable domain reads EPEVTQTPSHQVTQMGQEVILRCVPISNHLYFYWYRQILGQKVEFLVSFYNNEISEKSEIFDDQFSVERPDGSNFTLKIRSTKLEDSAMYFCASRRLAGGTDTQYFGPGTRLTVL.

The chain uses TRBV5-5 and TRBJ1-4; D perhaps matches TRBD1 (5 bases). Germline V gene sequence: CDR1 SGHKS, CDR2 YYEKEE (reference sequence). The CDR3 has 15 amino acids. The ends were cut back, 1 base at V and 6 bases at J, with 13 bases in the middle. The CDR3: CASSLTPGTHEKLFF. The CDR3 DNA follows: TGTGCCAGCAGCTTGACCCCCGGGACTCATGAAAAACTGTTTTTT. The full variable domain, with the rest looked up from reference TRBV5-5 and TRBJ1-4, is DAGVTQSPTHLIKTRGQQVTLRCSPISGHKSVSWYQQVLGQGPQFIFQYYEKEERGRGNFPDRFSARQFPNYSSELNVNALLLGDSALYLCASSLTPGTHEKLFFGSGTQLSVL.

The chain recombines TRBV5-1 with TRBJ2-3; the D is unclear. Trimming removed 1 base from V and 4 bases from J, with 4 bases in between. This CDR3 is 12 amino acids long. Germline V gene lookup returns CDR1 SGHRS and CDR2 YFSETQ. CDR3 coding DNA: TGCGCCAGCAGCTTGTATGCAGATACGCAGTATTTT. Its protein is CASSLYADTQYF.

The CDR3 sequence: CASSLGDRSSTEAFF. The CDR3 nucleotides are TGCGCCAGCAGCTTGGGGGACAGGTCTTCCACTGAAGCTTTCTTT. The rearrangement joins TRBV5-1 to TRBJ1-1; 8 nucleotides align to TRBD1. The V gene end was trimmed by 0 bases and the J gene end by 4 bases; junction bases not matched to a gene: 5. The CDR3 consists of 15 residues. Per germline, CDR1 SGHRS and CDR2 YFSETQ.

The V gene is TRBV28, the J gene TRBJ1-2; D gene unclear. CDR1 MDHEN and CDR2 SYDVKM come from the germline V gene. The V gene lost 3 bases and the J gene lost 3 bases, with 11 bases spanning the gap. There are 14 residues in the CDR3. CDR3 sequence: CASSFLHGYYGYTF. The CDR3 DNA reads TGTGCCAGCAGTTTCCTCCACGGTTACTATGGCTACACCTTC.

The chain links TRBV7-2 to TRBJ1-5, with D unclear. The V end was cut by 5 bases, the J end by 9 bases, with 17 bases between. This CDR3 region has 14 residues. The germline gives CDR1 SGHTA, CDR2 FQGNSA. CDR3: CASSQTPASAPQHF. CDR3 DNA: TGTGCCAGCAGCCAAACCCCGGCCTCGGCGCCCCAGCATTTT.

The table lists this clone with a few counts. The chain uses TRBV2 and TRBJ1-5; 8 nucleotides line up with TRBD1. The germline gives CDR1 SNHLY, CDR2 FYNNEI. The trim removed 5 bases at V and 2 bases at J, leaving 2 bases unmatched. This CDR3 contains 14 residues. The CDR3 protein is CASSQGAGNQPQHF. CDR3 DNA sequence: TGTGCCAGCAGTCAGGGGGCTGGCAATCAGCCCCAGCATTTT.

This clone was seen a handful of times. CDR3 region: CASSKGQRDNSPLHF. CDR3 sequence (DNA): TGTGCCAGCAGCAAGGGACAGAGAGATAATTCACCCCTCCACTTT. The rearrangement links TRBV14 to TRBJ1-6; 7 bases are a match to TRBD1. V was pared by 5 bases and J by 5 bases, with 6 bases of the junction left unmatched. The CDR3 runs to 15 residues. From germline, CDR1 is SGHDN and CDR2 FVKESK. Filled out from reference TRBV14 and TRBJ1-6, the complete variable domain reads EAGVTQFPSHSVIEKGQTVTLRCDPISGHDNLYWYRRVMGKEIKFLLHFVKESKQDESGMPNNRFLAERTGGTYSTLKVQPAELEDSGVYFCASSKGQRDNSPLHFGNGTRLTVT.

V gene TRBV19 combines with J gene TRBJ2-3; no definite D call. The CDR3 consists of 13 residues. Germline V gene sequence: CDR1 LNHDA, CDR2 SQIVND (reference sequence). V lost 4 bases, J lost 5 bases, and 10 bases lay in between. Here the CDR3 reads CASSKSMGDTQYF. As DNA, the CDR3 is TGTGCCAGTAGTAAATCCATGGGAGATACGCAGTATTTT. Full variable domain (missing parts from reference TRBV19 and TRBJ2-3): DGGITQSPKYLFRKEGQNVTLSCEQNLNHDAMYWYRQDPGQGLRLIYYSQIVNDFQKGDIAEGYSVSREKKESFPLTVTSAQKNPTAFYLCASSKSMGDTQYFGPGTRLTVL.

The genes are TRBV7-3 and TRBJ1-4; no clear D. Germline V gives CDR1 SGHTA, CDR2 FQGTGA. The CDR3 length is 18 residues. V lost 6 bases, J lost 0 bases, and 20 bases lay in between. CDR3 sequence (DNA): TGTGCCAGCAGTTCAAACTGGGTGAGTTGTGCAACTAATGAAAAACTGTTTTTT. This encodes CASSSNWVSCATNEKLFF.

The chain couples TRBV28 to TRBJ2-1, with 12 nucleotides matching TRBD2. The germline gives CDR1 MDHEN, CDR2 SYDVKM. The ends lost 6 bases at V and 7 bases at J; junction bases unmatched: 10. This CDR3 is built from 16 residues. The CDR3 DNA follows: TGTGCCAGCAGCTTAGAAGGACTAGCGGGGAGGAATGAGCAGTTCTTC. It codes for CASSLEGLAGRNEQFF.

The chain links TRBV11-2 to TRBJ2-7; D unclear. V gave up 1 base and J gave up 3 bases, with 10 bases separating them. The CDR3 length is 14 residues. Germline CDR1 SGHAT, CDR2 FQNNGV. CDR3 DNA: TGTGCCAGCAGCTTAGGTGGGGTATTCTACGAGCAGTACTTC. It specifies CASSLGGVFYEQYF.

This sequence joins TRBV6-1 and TRBJ1-2, with 8 positions matching TRBD1. V was clipped by 7 bases and J by 7 bases; unmatched bases: 8. The CDR3 is made up of 13 amino acids. Germline V gene data show CDR1 as MNHNS and CDR2 as SASEGT. The CDR3, as DNA: TGTGCCAGCACCGACAGGGGAACGCCTGGCTACACCTTC. Translated: CASTDRGTPGYTF.

This clone was seen only a few times. The chain links TRBV19 to TRBJ1-2; unclear D gene. The CDR3 spans 13 residues. V was shortened by 1 base and J by 8 bases, with 11 bases between the two germline ends. CDR1 and CDR2 (germline): LNHDA, SQIVND (reference sequence). CDR3 sequence: CASSIVGTAGYTF. The CDR3 DNA reads as TGTGCCAGTAGTATAGTGGGCACGGCAGGCTACACCTTC.

This chain links TRBV10-3 with TRBJ1-2; tentatively, D is TRBD1 (5 bases). The CDR3 is 13 residues long. Trimming took off 6 bases at V and 6 bases at J, with 14 bases between the two ends. The V gene's germline CDR1 is ENHRY and CDR2 SYGVKD. The CDR3 nucleotides read TGTGCCATCAGCCGGGACCTAGAAGATGGCTACACCTTC. The encoded protein is CAISRDLEDGYTF.